This T cell receptor beta chain was profiled in a study of T cell responses to AZD1222 COVID-19 vaccine. The method was immunoSEQ multiplex PCR; TCRdb's version includes in-frame clones alone and lacks a portion of them. The sample carries roughly 140,000 clones, roughly 89% recorded once. With respect to this clone: No antigen is known for it.

The CDR3 is 16 amino acids. J gave up 13 bases and V 0 bases, and 11 bases lay outside the gene matches. The germline CDR1 and CDR2 sequences are MGHRA and YSYEKL. Study-wide results and limits: Increased Spike-specific TCR breadth and depth were observed after two AZD1222 doses. Vaccine-related CD4 TCRs covered spike, predominating at 160-218 and 743-854.

V and J are TRBV4-1 and TRBJ2-7; TRBD2 aligns across 14 bases. The clonotype was recovered from an adult in good health. The sequenced sample was peripheral blood, obtained on day 0 of AZD1222 vaccination. In DNA, the CDR3 is TGCGCCAGCAGCCAAGATTTGGGACTAGCGGGAGAAGTAGCTTACTTC. Translated, it gives CASSQDLGLAGEVAYF.